Below, 19 T cell receptor beta chains from the same sample are listed, as sequenced in a study of blood T cell repertoires in COVID-19 (dated by TCRdb to between 2020 and 2021). The method was the immunoSEQ multiplex PCR assay. The clones in this table, taken by TCRdb from immuneACCESS, are in-frame only. Not every clone is retained; where verified, under half of the shortfall comes from an unresolved V gene, and the cause of the rest is unknown. The sample contains around 250,000 clones, around nine tenths of them found a single time. The ten most abundant clones make up roughly 3% of the sample. The sequenced material came from PBMCs or T cells enriched from blood (not recorded which). The receptors shown here come from a middle-aged woman who had been exposed to COVID-19.

The chain links TRBV10-3 to TRBJ2-3; possibly TRBD2 for D (7 bases). V was cut by 9 bases and J by 2 bases, with 15 bases left in between. Germline V lookup: CDR1 ENHRY, CDR2 SYGVKD. The CDR3 runs to 14 residues. CDR3 sequence (DNA): TGTGCCATTTCTCGGGGGGCCATCACAGATACGCAGTATTTT. Its translation: CAISRGAITDTQYF.

The chain uses TRBV6-6 and TRBJ2-7; D perhaps matches TRBD2 (6 bases). Germline-derived CDR1 and CDR2 are MNHNY and SVGAGI (reference sequence). V lost 6 bases and J 2 bases, leaving 14 bases between the germline ends. This CDR3 comprises 14 residues. For the CDR3, the DNA is TGTGCCAGCAGCTACCTTAGCGGCACCTACGAGCAGTACTTC. This translates into CASSYLSGTYEQYF.

This chain links TRBV9 with TRBJ1-1; no reliable D call. Trimming shortened V by 0 bases and J by 6 bases, and 15 bases separated the two germline ends. The CDR3 is 15 amino acids. The V gene's germline CDR1 is SGDLS and CDR2 YYNGEE. The CDR3 nucleotides are TGTGCCAGCAGCGTAGCTGGGAGCAGGTCCGCTGAAGCTTTCTTT. Its translation: CASSVAGSRSAEAFF.

V gene TRBV19 combines with J gene TRBJ1-4, with D possibly being TRBD1 (6 bases). This CDR3 has 16 residues. Trimming pared 1 base from V and 7 bases from J, leaving 16 bases between. CDR1 LNHDA and CDR2 SQIVND come from the germline V gene (reference sequence). The CDR3, as DNA: TGTGCCAGTAGTATAGCGGAGGCGGGGGCGGTTGAAAAACTGTTTTTT. The encoded protein is CASSIAEAGAVEKLFF.

This chain joins TRBV16 and TRBJ2-5, with D possibly TRBD2 on 5 matching bases. V lost 5 bases, J lost 7 bases, and 14 bases lay in between. CDR1 KGHSY and CDR2 FQNENV come from the germline V gene. The CDR3 loop spans 13 amino acids. The CDR3 loop is CASSDDRRGTQYF. CDR3 bases: TGTGCCAGCAGCGACGACCGCCGGGGGACCCAGTACTTC.

This CDR3 is CASSLAPVETQYF. DNA for the CDR3: TGTGCCAGCAGCTTAGCCCCAGTGGAGACCCAGTACTTC. This chain links TRBV11-3 with TRBJ2-5, with D hard to call. In germline, CDR1 is SGHNT, CDR2 YENEEA. This CDR3 region has 13 residues. V lost 1 base and J lost 5, with 8 bases in between.

This clone is a singleton in its sample. The rearrangement uses TRBV5-6 and TRBJ1-1; no clear D gene. Germline V lookup: CDR1 SGHDT, CDR2 YYEEEE. This CDR3 comprises 15 residues. V shed 4 bases and J shed 1 base, with 14 bases lying between them. The CDR3 spells CASSTNNGKNTEAFF. CDR3 nucleotide sequence: TGTGCCAGCAGCACTAACAACGGGAAGAACACTGAAGCTTTCTTT.

Notes on this clone: At one boundary the junction diverges from the germline segment, which might be a read error. The chain couples TRBV7-2 to TRBJ2-7; 8 nucleotides line up with TRBD2. The CDR3 contains 13 residues. The V gene's germline CDR1 is SGHTA and CDR2 FQGNSA. CDR3 DNA: TGTGCCAGCAGCTTAGGTGGAAGAATAGCGGGGAACTTC. Translation: CASSLGGRIAGNF.

V usage is TRBV27 and J usage is TRBJ2-3; tentatively, D is TRBD1 (6 bases). V lost 3 bases and J lost 3, with 10 bases in between. In germline, CDR1 is MNHEY, CDR2 SMNVEV (reference sequence). This CDR3 is 14 amino acids long. CDR3 amino acids: CASSLYRVTDTQYF. Written as DNA, the CDR3 is TGTGCCAGCAGTTTGTACAGGGTGACAGATACGCAGTATTTT.

This chain connects TRBV19 to TRBJ1-2; perhaps TRBD1 as D (5 bases). The CDR3 has 19 amino acids. CDR1 and CDR2 (germline): LNHDA, SQIVND (reference sequence). V was clipped by 6 bases and J by 1 base, with 27 bases between them. The CDR3 nucleotides read TGTGCCAGTAGAATCCCAACTCGACAGTCCTCCAAGCTTAACTATGGCTACACCTTC. Translated, it gives CASRIPTRQSSKLNYGYTF.

This clone has just one count. The V call is TRBV14, the J call TRBJ1-1, with a possible D match to TRBD1 (5 bases). Trimming shortened V by 3 bases and J by 3 bases, and 11 bases separated the two germline ends. The CDR3 has 14 residues. Germline CDR1 SGHDN, CDR2 FVKESK. CDR3 loop: CASSQGRGDTEAFF. CDR3 coding DNA: TGTGCCAGCAGCCAGGGGCGGGGGGACACTGAAGCTTTCTTT. The full variable domain, in which reference TRBV14 and TRBJ1-1 provide the parts outside the CDR3, is EAGVTQFPSHSVIEKGQTVTLRCDPISGHDNLYWYRRVMGKEIKFLLHFVKESKQDESGMPNNRFLAERTGGTYSTLKVQPAELEDSGVYFCASSQGRGDTEAFFGQGTRLTVV.

The rearrangement links TRBV13 to TRBJ2-7; TRBD1 matches at 7 bases. V shed 4 bases, J shed 3 bases, and the junction held 9 bases outside the gene matches. This CDR3 comprises 15 residues. CDR1 and CDR2 from the germline V gene are PRHDT and FYEKMQ (reference sequence). CDR3 nucleotide sequence: TGTGCCAGCAGCTCAAAAAACAGGGGTGTCTACGAGCAGTACTTC. This translates into CASSSKNRGVYEQYF.

The CDR3 DNA reads as TGTGCCAGCAGCGCCGCGGGACTAGCAGGACAAGAGACCCAGTACTTC. Protein sequence: CASSAAGLAGQETQYF. The chain combines TRBV9 with TRBJ2-5, with 9 bases aligning to TRBD2. The CDR3 extends over 16 amino acids. In germline, CDR1 is SGDLS, CDR2 YYNGEE. V dropped 3 bases and J dropped 2; count of bases not matched to a gene: 8.

The J gene is TRBJ1-1, the V gene TRBV12-3 or TRBV12-4; no reliable D call. V lost 3 bases, J lost 0 bases, and 5 bases lay in between. The CDR3 loop spans 13 amino acids. The CDR3 region has the DNA TGTGCCAGCAGTTTGTCAGTGAACACTGAAGCTTTCTTT. Protein: CASSLSVNTEAFF.

The chain recombines TRBV7-3 with TRBJ1-2; 9 nucleotides agree with TRBD1. Germline V gene data show CDR1 as SGHTA and CDR2 as FQGTGA. Trimming at V came to 6 bases and at J to 6 bases, leaving 5 bases not matched to a gene. The CDR3 extends over 13 amino acids. The CDR3 sequence is CASSPGQGHGYTF. Here the CDR3 DNA reads TGTGCCAGCAGTCCGGGACAGGGACATGGCTACACCTTC.

CDR3: CASSLAATPLTGELFF. The DNA of the CDR3 is TGTGCCAGCAGTTTAGCTGCGACTCCTTTAACGGGGGAGCTGTTTTTT. The gene calls are TRBV28 and TRBJ2-2; D gene uncertain. Germline V CDR1 and CDR2: MDHEN, SYDVKM. The length of the CDR3 is 16 residues. The V gene lost 2 bases and the J gene lost 8 bases, with 18 bases spanning the gap.

This chain uses TRBV2 with TRBJ2-7; TRBD1 is a possible D gene (5 bases). Between the trimmed V and J ends, which lost 2 bases and 7 bases, there was a span of 12 bases. The CDR3 loop spans 13 amino acids. Germline CDR1 and CDR2: SNHLY and FYNNEI. CDR3 sequence: CASSEQGFGEQYV. In DNA, the CDR3 is TGTGCCAGCAGTGAACAGGGATTTGGGGAGCAGTACGTC.

The chain joins TRBV27 to TRBJ2-7; TRBD1 aligns across 8 bases. J gave up 7 bases and V 10 bases, and 6 bases lay outside the gene matches. Germline V lookup: CDR1 MNHEY, CDR2 SMNVEV (reference sequence). This CDR3 region has 11 residues. Here the CDR3 reads CAIGQGWEQYF. CDR3 in DNA: TGTGCCATAGGACAGGGATGGGAGCAGTACTTC.

The genes are TRBV7-2 and TRBJ2-3; 11 bases map to TRBD2. The CDR3 contains 17 residues. Germline CDR1 SGHTA, CDR2 FQGNSA. The V and J ends lost 1 base and 2 bases, in that order; junction bases with no gene match: 5. For the CDR3, the DNA is TGTGCCAGCAGCTTAGGACAACTAGCGGGAGACACAGATACGCAGTATTTT. Protein: CASSLGQLAGDTDTQYF.